This T cell receptor (beta chain) was observed in a study of T cell responses to AZD1222 COVID-19 vaccine. Whole-study results and caveats: No repertoire was sampled before or during the peak T cell response, only after it. Spike-specific TCR breadth and depth rose after two AZD1222 doses. There were vaccine-associated CD4 TCRs across spike, dominant at 160-218 and 743-854.

Worth noting for this clone: Antigen: not known.

CDR3 length: 11 residues. CDR1 is SGHTA and CDR2 is FQGNSA in the germline V gene. Deletions cut 1 base from V and 6 bases from J, with 4 bases between. Produced via immunoSEQ multiplex PCR; TCRdb's table is partial and in-frame only. The data contain under 200,000 clones, around 86% of them seen just once; the ten biggest clones take up 2.5% to 3%. The receptor comes from an adult in good health. The genes are TRBV7-2 and TRBJ2-7; D not resolved. Source: peripheral blood, taken on day 0 of MenACWY control vaccination. This CDR3 reads CASSLGREQYF. The CDR3 nucleotides read TGTGCCAGCAGCTTAGGGCGCGAGCAGTACTTC.